This TCR beta chain was observed in a study of CD8+ T cells in alopecia areata. Study at large: Twice a day, 5 to 10 mg of oral tofacitinib was administered to treated patients. Study conclusions and caveats: Scalp lesions, especially in alopecia totalis/universalis, had higher clonality than normal scalp.

Extracted from the samples, RNA was reverse transcribed into cDNA to serve as the sequencing template. Sequencing was performed with immunoSEQ multiplex PCR; in TCRdb, only in-frame clones are kept and a portion is missing. Seen here are about 98,000 clones, 35% to 50% observed once, and the top ten hold almost 0.8%. Comments on this clone: Antigen unknown.

The CDR3 runs 17 residues. V was pared by 0 bases and J by 8 bases, with 13 bases of the junction left unmatched. The V gene's germline CDR1 is GTSNPN and CDR2 SVGIG (reference sequence). Alopecia areata patients had lesional scalp punch biopsies and peripheral blood taken from them. This TCR derives from a human donor with alopecia areata. Sequencing input: CD4+ T cells sorted from blood. The V gene is TRBV30, the J gene TRBJ2-2, with 9 bases aligning to TRBD1. The CDR3 DNA sequence: TGTGCCTGGAGTGTACTTTGGGACAGGGCGTCTTCAGGGGAGCTGTTTTTT. Translated, it gives CAWSVLWDRASSGELFF.